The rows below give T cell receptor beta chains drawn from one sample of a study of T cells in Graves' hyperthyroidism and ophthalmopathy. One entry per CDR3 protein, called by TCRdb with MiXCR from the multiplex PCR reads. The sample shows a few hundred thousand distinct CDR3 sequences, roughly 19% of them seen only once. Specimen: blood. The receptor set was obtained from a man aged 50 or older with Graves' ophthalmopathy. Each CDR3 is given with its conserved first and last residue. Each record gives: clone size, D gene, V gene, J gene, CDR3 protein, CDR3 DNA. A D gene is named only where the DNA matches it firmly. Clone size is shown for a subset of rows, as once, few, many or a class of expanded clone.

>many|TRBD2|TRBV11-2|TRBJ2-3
CASSSGLAGPDTQYF
TGTGCCAGCAGCTCGGGACTAGCGGGACCAGATACGCAGTATTTT
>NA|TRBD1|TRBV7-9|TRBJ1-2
CAGSRGGGYTF
TGTGCCGGTAGCAGGGGGGGAGGCTACACCTTC
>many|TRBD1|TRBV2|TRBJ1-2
CASSGDRVGGYTF
TGTGCCAGCAGCGGGGACAGGGTTGGTGGCTACACCTTC
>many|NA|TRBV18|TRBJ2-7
CASSPPVSSGSYEQYF
TGTGCCAGCTCACCACCGGTCTCATCAGGGTCCTACGAGCAGTACTTC
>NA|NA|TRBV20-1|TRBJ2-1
CSARDQGGRVDNEQFF
TGCAGTGCTAGAGATCAAGGGGGGAGAGTCGACAATGAGCAGTTCTTC
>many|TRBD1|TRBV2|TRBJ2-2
CASRQGAAGELFF
TGTGCCTCCCGACAGGGGGCCGCCGGGGAGCTGTTTTTT
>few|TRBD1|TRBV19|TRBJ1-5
CASSRTGRNQPQHF
TGTGCCAGTAGCCGGACAGGGAGGAATCAGCCCCAGCATTTT
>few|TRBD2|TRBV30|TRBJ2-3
CAWRGIAGYTGTQYF
TGTGCCTGGAGGGGGATAGCGGGATACACAGGTACGCAGTATTTT
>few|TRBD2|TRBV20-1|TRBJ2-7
CSAWTSGRSYEQYF
TGCAGTGCATGGACTAGCGGGAGATCCTACGAGCAGTACTTC
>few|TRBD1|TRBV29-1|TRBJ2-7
CSVEDGRTGPYEQYF
TGCAGCGTTGAAGATGGTCGGACAGGCCCCTACGAGCAGTACTTC
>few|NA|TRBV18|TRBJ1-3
CASSPEVSGNTIYF
TGTGCCAGCTCACCAGAGGTTTCTGGAAACACCATATATTTT
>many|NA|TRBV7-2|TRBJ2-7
CASRSPGGSGEQYF
TGTGCCAGCAGGTCACCAGGGGGGTCTGGCGAGCAGTACTTC
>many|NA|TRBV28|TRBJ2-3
CASSLESESTDTQYF
TGTGCCAGCAGTCTCGAAAGCGAGTCCACAGATACGCAGTATTTT
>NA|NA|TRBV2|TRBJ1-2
CASSEPGWQSNYGYTF
TGTGCCAGCAGTGAACCAGGTTGGCAGTCCAACTATGGCTACACCTTC
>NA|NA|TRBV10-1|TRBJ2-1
CASSESAGHEQFF
TGCGCCAGCAGTGAGTCGGCGGGGCATGAGCAGTTCTTC
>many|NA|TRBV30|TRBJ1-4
CAWGQGNEKLFF
TGTGCCTGGGGGCAGGGGAATGAAAAACTGTTTTTT
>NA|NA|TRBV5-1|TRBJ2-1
CASSLVTGAANEQFF
TGCGCCAGCAGCTTGGTTACGGGAGCGGCCAATGAGCAGTTCTTC
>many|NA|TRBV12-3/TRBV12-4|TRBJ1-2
CASSGDRIYGYTF
TGTGCCAGCAGTGGCGACAGAATCTATGGCTACACCTTC
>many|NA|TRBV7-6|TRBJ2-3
CASSLGTTDTDTQYF
TGTGCCAGCAGCTTAGGGACTACGGACACAGATACGCAGTATTTT
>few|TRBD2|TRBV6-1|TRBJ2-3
CASSSRLAGDTDTQYF
TGTGCCAGCAGTTCGCGACTAGCGGGAGACACAGATACGCAGTATTTT
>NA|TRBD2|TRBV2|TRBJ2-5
CASSDQGGGFATQYF
TGTGCCAGCAGTGACCAAGGCGGGGGTTTTGCGACCCAGTACTTC
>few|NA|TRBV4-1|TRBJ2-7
CASSQALTLSSYEQYF
TGCGCCAGCAGCCAAGCCCTGACACTCTCCTCCTACGAGCAGTACTTC
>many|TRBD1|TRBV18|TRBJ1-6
CASSPSTGTNSPLHF
TGTGCCAGCTCACCGTCGACAGGGACTAATTCACCCCTCCACTTT